This TCR beta chain was identified during a study of shared clonotypes between healthy human individuals. Germline V gives CDR1 SGHAT, CDR2 FQNNGV. The V segment lost 0 bases and the J segment 10 bases; nucleotides outside the gene matches: 13. CDR3 length: 18 amino acids. Measured with immunoSEQ multiplex PCR; TCRdb has only the in-frame clones, and not every one. The table records under 1,100,000 clones, around 76% of them present only once. This clone was picked up one time. The clonotype was recovered from a man younger than 30 in good health. This chain connects TRBV11-2 to TRBJ2-3; 13 bases line up with TRBD2. The sequencing input was memory CD4+ T cells sorted from blood. Documented subset: CD45RA-negative fraction. The CDR3 region is CASSLDSGLAGAWLPQYF. DNA for the CDR3: TGTGCCAGCAGCTTAGACTCCGGACTAGCGGGAGCTTGGTTACCGCAGTATTTT.